The 2 T cell receptor beta chains reported below all come from one sample, sequenced in a study of shared clonotypes between healthy human individuals. Clones were sequenced by immunoSEQ multiplex PCR, and TCRdb holds only the in-frame ones, with some missing. The profile shows about 690,000 clones, less than 95% of them singletons. The material sequenced was memory CD8+ T cells from PBMCs. Subset noted: CD45RO+ cells pooled with CCR7-negative TemRA cells. The source is a man between 18 and 29 years old in good health. Some clones in this sample may be carry-over from other donors' samples.

The V call is TRBV4-2, the J call TRBJ2-1; 8 bases are a match to TRBD2. CDR1 is LGHNA, CDR2 YNFKEQ, per germline. This CDR3 region has 18 residues. With 2 bases clipped from V and 4 bases from J, the junction kept 13 bases outside the gene matches. For the CDR3, the DNA is TGTGCCAGCAGCCAACCCCGAGGGCGGGAGGCCCAGTACAATGAGCAGTTCTTC. Translation: CASSQPRGREAQYNEQFF.

V gene TRBV11-2 combines with J gene TRBJ1-2; D is possibly TRBD1 (5 bases). Germline V gene data show CDR1 as SGHAT and CDR2 as FQNNGV. V was clipped by 0 bases and J by 2 bases, with 19 bases between them. The CDR3 is 18 residues long. CDR3 sequence: CASSLDAEGLSPNYGYTF. CDR3 nucleotide sequence: TGTGCCAGCAGCTTAGATGCTGAGGGACTGTCTCCAAACTATGGCTACACCTTC. The full variable domain, in which reference TRBV11-2 and TRBJ1-2 provide the parts outside the CDR3, is EAGVAQSPRYKIIEKRQSVAFWCNPISGHATLYWYQQILGQGPKLLIQFQNNGVVDDSQLPKDRFSAERLKGVDSTLKIQPAKLEDSAVYLCASSLDAEGLSPNYGYTFGSGTRLTVV.